This T cell receptor (beta chain) was profiled in a study of blood T cell repertoires in COVID-19. Germline V gene sequence: CDR1 KGHDR, CDR2 SFDVKD. Deletions cut 0 bases from V and 0 bases from J, with 7 bases between. The CDR3 spans 16 residues. This clone appeared a few times. Repertoires were generated with immunoSEQ multiplex PCR, while TCRdb's copy carries only in-frame clones and drops some. The table lists more than 150,000 clones, 65% to 85% of them singletons, with less than 3.5% in the top ten. This chain links TRBV24-1 with TRBJ2-2; D ambiguous. The sequence derives from a woman in her sixties or seventies with acute or convalescent COVID-19. Input material: peripheral blood. CDR3 region: CATSDLRQANTGELFF. In nucleotides, the CDR3 is TGTGCCACCAGTGATTTGCGGCAGGCGAACACCGGGGAGCTGTTTTTT.